The table lists the clone carrying this TCR beta chain with a few counts. The sample belongs to a study of T-cell reconstitution after alpha-beta-depleted transplantation in children. Unique molecular identifiers were incorporated when the TCRbeta library was constructed. From the PCR reads, TCRdb called clonotypes with MiXCR, one entry per CDR3 protein. Of approximately 520,000 distinct CDR3 sequences listed, about 33% are singletons. Looked up from germline, CDR1 is KGHSH and CDR2 is LQKENI. CDR3 length: 13 residues. V gave up 2 bases and J gave up 6 bases; unmatched junction bases: 2. J is TRBJ2-7 and V is TRBV18; 9 bases line up with TRBD1. The TCR was taken from a human donor who donated a stem cell graft to a child with aplastic anemia. The material was PBMCs from the stem cell graft donor, obtained from the stem cell graft. CDR3 bases: TGTGCCAGCTCACCAGGGACAGGGAGCGAGCAGTACTTC. Its translation is CASSPGTGSEQYF.